The sequence of this T cell receptor (beta chain) was determined in a study of T cell responses to AZD1222 COVID-19 vaccine. Germline V gives CDR1 SGHVS, CDR2 FQNEAQ. V gave up 4 bases and J gave up 0 bases; unmatched junction bases: 9. The CDR3 sequence is 16 residues long. To note about this clone: The antigen remains unidentified.

Assay used: immunoSEQ multiplex PCR; TCRdb lists only in-frame clones, some missing. The table has more than 70,000 clones, about 86% seen once. Study findings and constraints: Dominant CD4 TCR responses targeted spike regions 160-218 and 743-854.

The specimen was peripheral blood, collected on day 0 of AZD1222 vaccination. The rearrangement uses TRBV7-8 and TRBJ2-7, with TRBD1 matching over 7 bases. The TCR originated in an adult in good health. CDR3 loop: CASSSLGQAVSYEQYF. CDR3 DNA sequence: TGTGCCAGCAGCTCCCTAGGACAGGCCGTCTCCTACGAGCAGTACTTC.